This T cell receptor (beta chain) was identified during a study of blood T cells in healthy people across ages. Study outcomes and limitations: Greater diversity and more naive CD4+ cells were seen in long-lived donors than in aged donors. Because sorting was not performed, PBMCs prevented conclusive naive versus antigen-experienced comparison.

PBMCs numbering at least 6 million were isolated per sample. The total RNA that was extracted per sample amounted to at least 5 micrograms. Germline loops: CDR1 MNHEY, CDR2 SVGAGI. The CDR3 runs 16 residues. Trimming shortened V by 2 bases and J by 0 bases, and 8 bases separated the two germline ends. This clonotype was detected only a few times. Antigen: not known. Primed by a sample-barcoded 5' primer and a J-beta primer mix, a second PCR proceeded for 7 to 11 cycles. TCRdb re-analysed the 5' RACE reads in MiXCR, keeping a single row per CDR3 protein. The sample contains under 1 million distinct CDR3 sequences, 44% of which appear only once.

Specimen: blood. The chain employs TRBV6-5 and TRBJ2-6; D might be TRBD2 (6 bases). This clonotype was obtained from a man aged 60 to 69 in good health. CDR3 sequence: CASSYRGSSGANVLTF. Here the CDR3 DNA reads TGTGCCAGCAGTTACCGGGGGAGCTCTGGGGCCAACGTCCTGACTTTC.